These 20 T cell receptor beta chains share one sample of origin, sequenced in a study of shared clonotypes between healthy human individuals. As defined, naive CD8 cells were CD45RO-negative and positively selected for CCR7, with terminally differentiated effector memory CD45RA+ cells excluded. Profiling relied on immunoSEQ multiplex PCR, and the TCRdb table lists in-frame clones only, not all of them. Seen here are roughly 850,000 clones, around 96% observed once, and the top ten hold over 0.2%. Sequencing was performed on naive CD8+ T cells sorted from blood. The receptors come from a man aged 30 to 45 in good health.

Worth noting for this clone: Additional DNA sequences in this sample encode the identical CDR3. The chain couples TRBV29-1 to TRBJ2-3, with no clear D. This CDR3 is 12 amino acids long. Trimming removed 0 bases at V and 5 bases at J, with 6 bases between. The germline CDR1 and CDR2 sequences are SQVTM and ANQGSEA. The CDR3 loop is CSVEDLGDTQYF. The CDR3 DNA follows: TGCAGCGTTGAAGATCTTGGAGATACGCAGTATTTT.

The chain combines TRBV2 with TRBJ2-7, with 13 bases matching TRBD2. With 6 bases clipped from V and 5 bases from J, the junction kept 10 bases outside the gene matches. The CDR3 is 16 residues long. Germline CDR1 is SNHLY and CDR2 is FYNNEI. The CDR3 reads CASSGIGLAGDHEQYF. The DNA of the CDR3 is TGTGCCAGCAGCGGTATCGGACTAGCGGGAGACCACGAGCAGTACTTC.

This clone appeared once. V and J are TRBV11-3 and TRBJ2-2; tentatively, D is TRBD1 (6 bases). CDR1 and CDR2 from the germline V gene are SGHNT and YENEEA. The CDR3 contains 14 residues. With 5 bases removed from V and 6 bases from J, the gap between germline ends came to 13 bases. CDR3 DNA sequence: TGTGCCAGCAGCCAACGACAGGCCCCCGGGGAGCTGTTTTTT. It is translated as CASSQRQAPGELFF.

CDR3 coding DNA: TGCGCCAGCGCCATAGGGACAGGGCTAACTGAAGCTTTCTTT. Its translation is CASAIGTGLTEAFF. This chain links TRBV5-1 with TRBJ1-1; TRBD1 matches at 9 bases. Germline CDR1 is SGHRS and CDR2 is YFSETQ. The CDR3 is 14 residues long. Germline trimming cut 7 bases from V and 5 bases from J; bases unmatched to any gene: 9. Full variable domain (missing parts from reference TRBV5-1 and TRBJ1-1): KAGVTQTPRYLIKTRGQQVTLSCSPISGHRSVSWYQQTPGQGLQFLFEYFSETQRNKGNFPGRFSGRQFSNSRSEMNVSTLELGDSALYLCASAIGTGLTEAFFGQGTRLTVV.

This chain uses TRBV5-6 with TRBJ2-5, with D possibly matching TRBD2 (6 bases). The ends were cut back, 4 bases at V and 6 bases at J, with 16 bases in the middle. The CDR3 loop spans 14 amino acids. Germline assignment: CDR1 SGHDT and CDR2 YYEEEE. The CDR3 spells CASSQGGVWKTQYF. For the CDR3, the DNA is TGTGCCAGCAGCCAGGGCGGGGTTTGGAAGACCCAGTACTTC.

For the CDR3, the DNA is TGTGCCAGCAGTGGGACAGGAATAATGGTCGGCTACACCTTC. Translated, it gives CASSGTGIMVGYTF. The chain recombines TRBV6-1 with TRBJ1-2, with 7 bases aligning to TRBD1. Per germline, CDR1 MNHNS and CDR2 SASEGT. V gave up 4 bases and J gave up 8 bases; unmatched junction bases: 10. This CDR3 spans 14 amino acids.

V usage is TRBV7-2 and J usage is TRBJ2-5; D unclear. Between the trimmed V and J ends, which lost 4 bases and 2 bases, there was a span of 17 bases. The CDR3 has 16 residues. Germline V gives CDR1 SGHTA, CDR2 FQGNSA. CDR3 amino acids: CASSSPFEAMQETQYF. DNA of the CDR3: TGTGCCAGCAGCTCCCCTTTTGAGGCCATGCAAGAGACCCAGTACTTC.

The rearrangement uses TRBV7-9 and TRBJ1-1; 8 bases line up with TRBD1. Trimming at V came to 3 bases and at J to 1 base, leaving 4 bases not matched to a gene. This CDR3 region has 15 residues. Per the germline V gene, CDR1 is SEHNR and CDR2 is FQNEAQ (reference sequence). The CDR3 here is CASSLLTGENTEAFF. The CDR3 coding sequence is TGTGCCAGCAGCTTGCTGACAGGGGAGAACACTGAAGCTTTCTTT.

This chain connects TRBV9 to TRBJ2-7; D may be TRBD1 (6 bases). The CDR3 is made up of 14 amino acids. V gave up 4 bases and J gave up 3 bases, with 14 bases separating them. CDR1 SGDLS and CDR2 YYNGEE come from the germline V gene. CDR3 bases: TGTGCCAGCAGCAAGACAGGACCCTACTACGAGCAGTACTTC. Its translation: CASSKTGPYYEQYF.

This rearrangement joins TRBV16 to TRBJ1-5; a weak D match, TRBD1 (5 bases). Germline CDR1 reads KGHSY; CDR2 reads FQNENV. Trimming took 1 base from V and 8 from J, leaving 21 bases between them. The CDR3 consists of 17 residues. CDR3: CASSQWGRATPMEPQHF. In nucleotides, the CDR3 is TGTGCCAGCAGCCAATGGGGGAGGGCCACCCCGATGGAGCCCCAGCATTTT.

V gene TRBV28 combines with J gene TRBJ1-1; D may be TRBD1 (6 bases). The CDR3 totals 12 residues. Germline V gene data show CDR1 as MDHEN and CDR2 as SYDVKM. Trimming took 7 bases from V and 6 from J, leaving 12 bases between them. For the CDR3, the DNA is TGTGCCAGCACTCGGACAGCGCCTGAAGCTTTCTTT. It is translated as CASTRTAPEAFF.

The rearrangement uses TRBV28 and TRBJ1-5, with 9 bases aligning to TRBD1. The CDR3 sequence is 18 residues long. CDR1 and CDR2 (germline): MDHEN, SYDVKM. Germline trimming cut 3 bases from V and 2 bases from J; bases unmatched to any gene: 11. CDR3 bases: TGTGCCAGCAGTTTGGGGGACAGGGTTTTGGAGGGCAATCAGCCCCAGCATTTT. This gives the protein CASSLGDRVLEGNQPQHF.

The chain couples TRBV10-1 to TRBJ2-7; 14 bases fit TRBD2. J lost 5 bases, V lost 0 bases, and 12 bases had no gene match. This CDR3 has 19 amino acids. The germline V gene has CDR1 WNHNN and CDR2 SYGVQD (reference sequence). The CDR3 loop is CASSESQGTSGSMFHEQYF. CDR3 DNA sequence: TGCGCCAGCAGTGAGTCCCAAGGGACTAGCGGGAGCATGTTCCACGAGCAGTACTTC.

This rearrangement joins TRBV27 to TRBJ2-7; TRBD2 matches 13 bases. Germline CDR1 MNHEY, CDR2 SMNVEV (reference sequence). This CDR3 is 19 amino acids long. The junction had 14 bases not matched to a gene; V was cut back by 6 bases and J by 0 bases. In nucleotides, the CDR3 is TGTGCCAGCAGCACTATACTAGCGGGAGGGCCCGGGGCCTCCTACGAGCAGTACTTC. Protein: CASSTILAGGPGASYEQYF.

The gene calls are TRBV4-3 and TRBJ2-3; 13 bases are shared with TRBD2. Trimming at V came to 4 bases and at J to 4 bases, leaving 5 bases not matched to a gene. The CDR3 is 16 amino acids. In germline, CDR1 is LGHNA, CDR2 YSLEER. The CDR3 is CASSRTLAGGPDTQYF. CDR3 nucleotides: TGCGCCAGCAGCCGAACACTAGCGGGAGGGCCAGATACGCAGTATTTT.

The gene calls are TRBV2 and TRBJ1-1; D not certain. This CDR3 is 15 amino acids long. V shed 5 bases and J shed 11 bases, with 24 bases lying between them. The germline V gene encodes CDR1 SNHLY and CDR2 FYNNEI. This CDR3 reads CASSPTLTRGQPAFF. The CDR3 bases are TGTGCCAGCAGTCCGACACTCACCCGCGGGCAGCCGGCTTTCTTT.

The chain joins TRBV6-1 to TRBJ1-5, with 10 nucleotides matching TRBD1. CDR1 and CDR2 (germline): MNHNS, SASEGT. CDR3 length: 16 residues. V trimming: 2 bases; J trimming: 1 base; junction bases outside the gene matches: 2. The CDR3 protein is CASSEWGQGSNQPQHF. In DNA form, the CDR3 reads TGTGCCAGCAGTGAATGGGGACAGGGGAGCAATCAGCCCCAGCATTTT.

This sequence joins TRBV7-8 and TRBJ2-5; 11 nucleotides agree with TRBD2. The trim removed 2 bases at V and 4 bases at J, leaving 0 bases unmatched. Germline CDR1 reads SGHVS; CDR2 reads FQNEAQ. CDR3 length: 14 amino acids. The CDR3 reads CASSLLAGGETQYF. In nucleotides, the CDR3 is TGTGCCAGCAGCTTACTAGCGGGGGGAGAGACCCAGTACTTC.

The V gene is TRBV9, the J gene TRBJ2-5, with D perhaps matching TRBD2 (6 bases). From germline, CDR1 is SGDLS and CDR2 YYNGEE. Trimming removed 3 bases at V and 0 bases at J, with 9 bases between. The CDR3 extends over 14 amino acids. In DNA form, the CDR3 reads TGTGCCAGCAGCGCCCGGGACTACCAAGAGACCCAGTACTTC. This gives the protein CASSARDYQETQYF.

V usage is TRBV2 and J usage is TRBJ2-2; possibly TRBD2 for D (6 bases). Trimming took off 1 base at V and 6 bases at J, with 15 bases between the two ends. The CDR3 extends over 16 amino acids. Germline V gene sequence: CDR1 SNHLY, CDR2 FYNNEI. This CDR3 is CASSEGVGLSAGELFF. The CDR3 DNA is TGTGCCAGCAGTGAAGGAGTGGGACTGAGCGCCGGGGAGCTGTTTTTT.